One sample yielded the 32 T cell receptor beta chains listed below, sequenced in a study of cytomegalovirus exposure and HLA in healthy donors. Only in-frame clones appear in the TCRdb table, and some are missing; sequencing was by immunoSEQ multiplex PCR. The table lists approximately 120,000 clones, around 94% of them singletons. The source material was PBMCs. These receptors all stem from a woman aged 18-29 years in good health and CMV-seronegative.

The chain combines TRBV4-1 with TRBJ2-1, with 10 bases aligning to TRBD2. The V gene end was trimmed by 1 base and the J gene end by 7 bases; junction bases not matched to a gene: 4. The germline V gene has CDR1 MGHRA and CDR2 YSYEKL. There are 15 residues in the CDR3. The CDR3 sequence is CASSQAGLAVNEQFF. The CDR3 nucleotides are TGCGCCAGCAGCCAAGCTGGACTAGCGGTTAATGAGCAGTTCTTC.

The chain couples TRBV18 to TRBJ1-1; 9 nucleotides match TRBD1. Germline V gives CDR1 KGHSH, CDR2 LQKENI. The CDR3 spans 13 residues. V gave up 5 bases and J gave up 4 bases; unmatched junction bases: 2. The CDR3 loop reads CASSTTGGTEAFF. The CDR3 DNA reads TGTGCCAGCTCAACGACAGGGGGCACTGAAGCTTTCTTT.

This chain links TRBV6-5 with TRBJ1-1; no firm D call. The CDR3 consists of 16 residues. Looked up from germline, CDR1 is MNHEY and CDR2 is SVGAGI. Trimming removed 4 bases at V and 1 base at J, with 16 bases between. The CDR3 protein is CASSSARWGANTEAFF. Here the CDR3 DNA reads TGTGCCAGCAGTTCTGCTCGTTGGGGAGCGAACACTGAAGCTTTCTTT.

The chain has TRBV6-5 and TRBJ1-2; D is ambiguous. CDR1 and CDR2 (germline): MNHEY, SVGAGI. The CDR3 is 13 amino acids. V was shortened by 5 bases and J by 7 bases, with 14 bases between the two germline ends. The chain's CDR3 is CASSVARSRGYTF. The DNA of the CDR3 is TGTGCCAGCAGTGTCGCCAGGTCCCGTGGCTACACCTTC.

The chain has TRBV5-1 and TRBJ2-5; TRBD1 aligns across 7 bases. Per the germline V gene, CDR1 is SGHRS and CDR2 is YFSETQ. The trim removed 4 bases at V and 1 base at J, leaving 4 bases unmatched. This CDR3 has 14 residues. The CDR3 DNA reads TGCGCCAGCAGCACGGGACAGCCCCAAGAGACCCAGTACTTC. It yields the protein CASSTGQPQETQYF.

The rearrangement links TRBV2 to TRBJ1-3, with a weak D call TRBD1 (5 bases). Germline V gives CDR1 SNHLY, CDR2 FYNNEI. The CDR3 extends over 15 amino acids. Between the trimmed V and J ends, which lost 6 bases and 1 base, there was a span of 13 bases. CDR3 sequence: CASRAQEHSGNTIYF. In DNA form, the CDR3 reads TGTGCCAGCAGAGCACAGGAACATTCTGGAAACACCATATATTTT.

The chain links TRBV7-3 to TRBJ1-1; 8 positions agree with TRBD1. The junction had 0 bases not matched to a gene; V was cut back by 8 bases and J by 1 base. The CDR3 spans 12 residues. The germline gives CDR1 SGHTA, CDR2 FQGTGA. CDR3 DNA: TGTGCCAGCGGGACAGGGAACACTGAAGCTTTCTTT. It specifies CASGTGNTEAFF.

The chain is built from TRBV28 and TRBJ1-2, with D unclear. V gave up 5 bases and J gave up 4 bases, with 14 bases separating them. The CDR3 extends over 14 amino acids. Per germline, CDR1 MDHEN and CDR2 SYDVKM. CDR3 region: CASSPRQPFYGYTF. Here the CDR3 DNA reads TGTGCCAGCAGTCCGCGGCAGCCATTCTATGGCTACACCTTC.

The CDR3: CASSGGVNTEAFF. CDR3 sequence (DNA): TGTGCCAGCTCTGGGGGGGTGAACACTGAAGCTTTCTTT. The rearrangement uses TRBV18 and TRBJ1-1, with a weak D call TRBD1 (5 bases). V was cut by 6 bases and J by 0 bases, with 8 bases left in between. The CDR3 is 13 amino acids. The V gene's germline CDR1 is KGHSH and CDR2 LQKENI.

The gene calls are TRBV6-6 and TRBJ1-4, with D maybe TRBD1 (5 bases). Germline loops: CDR1 MNHNY, CDR2 SVGAGI (reference sequence). There are 14 residues in the CDR3. Trimming shortened V by 6 bases and J by 8 bases, and 16 bases separated the two germline ends. The CDR3 DNA follows: TGTGCCAGCAGCCCCTCGGGGGGAGACGAAAAACTGTTTTTT. This codes for CASSPSGGDEKLFF.

J is TRBJ2-7 and V is TRBV7-9; D possibly corresponds to TRBD1 (6 bases). CDR3 length: 14 amino acids. Per germline, CDR1 SEHNR and CDR2 FQNEAQ (reference sequence). Trimming removed 7 bases from V and 0 bases from J, with 13 bases in between. The CDR3 protein is CASMDRMSSYEQYF. In nucleotides, the CDR3 is TGTGCCAGCATGGACAGAATGAGCTCCTACGAGCAGTACTTC.

V and J are TRBV30 and TRBJ1-1; D gene ambiguous. This CDR3 region has 12 residues. V lost 0 bases and J lost 5, with 7 bases in between. Germline loops: CDR1 GTSNPN, CDR2 SVGIG (reference sequence). The CDR3 DNA reads TGTGCCTGGAGTGTTCGAGGGACTGAAGCTTTCTTT. Translating gives CAWSVRGTEAFF.

The J gene is TRBJ1-2, the V gene TRBV6-5; tentative D call: TRBD1 (5 bases). The CDR3 is made up of 14 amino acids. The germline gives CDR1 MNHEY, CDR2 SVGAGI. Trimming took 6 bases from V and 3 from J, leaving 14 bases between them. CDR3 amino acids: CASRTVQGDYGYTF. CDR3 in DNA: TGTGCCAGCAGAACGGTTCAGGGTGACTATGGCTACACCTTC.

This clone was detected only once. The chain joins TRBV19 to TRBJ1-1, with D uncertain. The CDR3 runs 13 residues. Trimming shortened V by 8 bases and J by 7 bases, and 17 bases separated the two germline ends. Germline V gene data show CDR1 as LNHDA and CDR2 as SQIVND (reference sequence). Here the CDR3 reads CASLSYGLNEAFF. CDR3 in DNA: TGTGCCAGTCTGAGTTATGGGCTGAATGAAGCTTTCTTT. Using reference TRBV19 and TRBJ1-1 for the parts outside the CDR3, the full variable domain is DGGITQSPKYLFRKEGQNVTLSCEQNLNHDAMYWYRQDPGQGLRLIYYSQIVNDFQKGDIAEGYSVSREKKESFPLTVTSAQKNPTAFYLCASLSYGLNEAFFGQGTRLTVV.

The gene calls are TRBV5-4 and TRBJ2-2; a possible D gene is TRBD1 (6 bases). The ends were cut back, 0 bases at V and 5 bases at J, with 11 bases in the middle. Germline V CDR1 and CDR2: SGHNT, YYREEE (reference sequence). This CDR3 is 15 amino acids long. As DNA, the CDR3 is TGTGCCAGCAGCTTGGATTCAGGGGTTACCGGGGAGCTGTTTTTT. This codes for CASSLDSGVTGELFF.

J is TRBJ1-5 and V is TRBV28, with D hard to call. Germline assignment: CDR1 MDHEN and CDR2 SYDVKM. Trimming pared 10 bases from V and 1 base from J, leaving 11 bases between. The CDR3 length is 13 residues. In DNA form, the CDR3 reads TGTGCCACCAGGACGGGAAGCAATCAGCCCCAGCATTTT. Amino acid sequence: CATRTGSNQPQHF.

V is TRBV29-1 and J is TRBJ2-7; perhaps TRBD1 as D (5 bases). Germline V gene sequence: CDR1 SQVTM, CDR2 ANQGSEA. Deletions cut 7 bases from V and 4 bases from J, with 17 bases between. This CDR3 spans 13 amino acids. The CDR3 loop reads CSAQRGTKYEQYF. The CDR3 bases are TGCAGCGCTCAAAGGGGAACTAAGTACGAGCAGTACTTC.

The genes are TRBV10-3 and TRBJ1-2, with D possibly TRBD1 on 6 matching bases. CDR3 length: 13 residues. Deletions cut 4 bases from V and 4 bases from J, with 10 bases between. From germline, CDR1 is ENHRY and CDR2 SYGVKD. The CDR3 DNA follows: TGTGCCATCAGTGCGGGGACACCCTATGGCTACACCTTC. Translating gives CAISAGTPYGYTF.

The genes are TRBV10-1 and TRBJ2-2; 8 nucleotides line up with TRBD1. Germline CDR1 reads WNHNN; CDR2 reads SYGVQD (reference sequence). This CDR3 has 15 amino acids. The junction had 10 bases not matched to a gene; V was cut back by 6 bases and J by 7 bases. The DNA for the CDR3 is TGCGCCAGCAGCGACTCGGACAGGGCGGGCGGGGAGCTGTTTTTT. It encodes CASSDSDRAGGELFF.

This chain uses TRBV5-1 with TRBJ2-1; 7 bases map to TRBD1. CDR3 size: 15 residues. V trimming: 0 bases; J trimming: 9 bases; junction bases outside the gene matches: 9. Per germline, CDR1 SGHRS and CDR2 YFSETQ. CDR3: CASSLGAQGLGEQFF. The DNA for the CDR3 is TGCGCCAGCAGCTTGGGGGCACAGGGGTTGGGTGAGCAGTTCTTC.

This rearrangement joins TRBV28 to TRBJ1-5; 10 bases line up with TRBD1. Germline V gives CDR1 MDHEN, CDR2 SYDVKM. This CDR3 is built from 17 residues. Unmatched junction bases numbered 10, after V lost 5 bases and J lost 3 bases. The CDR3 DNA reads as TGTGCCAGCAGTACCACCGGGACAGGGGCGCTCAATCAGCCCCAGCATTTT. Protein product: CASSTTGTGALNQPQHF.

The gene calls are TRBV5-4 and TRBJ1-1, with D perhaps matching TRBD1 (5 bases). Germline loops: CDR1 SGHNT, CDR2 YYREEE (reference sequence). The CDR3 is 15 amino acids. V shed 3 bases and J shed 1 base, with 13 bases lying between them. The CDR3 region has the DNA TGTGCCAGCAGCTCGCAGGGCCGTGGGAACACTGAAGCTTTCTTT. Translated, it gives CASSSQGRGNTEAFF.

The chain employs TRBV2 and TRBJ2-7; 9 bases map to TRBD2. The CDR3 sequence is 13 residues long. Germline lookup yields CDR1 SNHLY and CDR2 FYNNEI. With 7 bases clipped from V and 5 bases from J, the junction kept 6 bases outside the gene matches. DNA of the CDR3: TGTGCCAGCAAGGCGGGACTAGCCAACGAGCAGTACTTC. It encodes CASKAGLANEQYF.

The chain carries TRBV7-9 and TRBJ2-2, with 9 bases aligning to TRBD2. The germline gives CDR1 SEHNR, CDR2 FQNEAQ (reference sequence). Trimming at V came to 9 bases and at J to 4 bases, leaving 3 bases not matched to a gene. The CDR3 is 13 residues long. DNA of the CDR3: TGTGCCAGACAGCGGGGGGCCACCGGGGAGCTGTTTTTT. Its protein product is CARQRGATGELFF.

The J gene is TRBJ1-4, the V gene TRBV7-9; the D is unclear. The CDR3 extends over 14 amino acids. Germline-derived CDR1 and CDR2 are SEHNR and FQNEAQ (reference sequence). Trimming stripped 2 bases from V and 4 bases from J, with 8 bases between. CDR3 loop: CASSLWGGNEKLFF. CDR3 in DNA: TGTGCCAGCAGCTTATGGGGAGGTAATGAAAAACTGTTTTTT.

V and J are TRBV5-4 and TRBJ2-1, with D maybe TRBD2 (6 bases). The CDR3 is made up of 15 amino acids. CDR1 is SGHNT, CDR2 YYREEE, per germline (reference sequence). Trimming pared 0 bases from V and 5 bases from J, leaving 12 bases between. The DNA of the CDR3 is TGTGCCAGCAGCTTGGTGGCGGGGCCCAACAATGAGCAGTTCTTC. Protein sequence: CASSLVAGPNNEQFF.

The chain is built from TRBV5-1 and TRBJ2-3; TRBD2 agrees at 7 bases. This CDR3 comprises 14 residues. Per the germline V gene, CDR1 is SGHRS and CDR2 is YFSETQ. V lost 6 bases and J lost 2; bases outside the gene matches: 6. Written as DNA, the CDR3 is TGCGCCAGCAAAACTAGCGCACACACAGATACGCAGTATTTT. It codes for CASKTSAHTDTQYF.

This chain uses TRBV5-1 with TRBJ2-1; 16 nucleotides match TRBD2. Germline V gives CDR1 SGHRS, CDR2 YFSETQ. V was clipped by 4 bases and J by 8 bases; unmatched bases: 9. The CDR3 has 17 residues. CDR3 sequence: CASSVGTSGRARDEQFF. The CDR3 DNA follows: TGCGCCAGCAGCGTAGGGACTAGCGGGAGGGCCCGCGATGAGCAGTTCTTC.

The genes are TRBV5-6 and TRBJ2-3; 12 bases line up with TRBD2. The germline CDR1 and CDR2 sequences are SGHDT and YYEEEE. V dropped 4 bases and J dropped 2; count of bases not matched to a gene: 5. CDR3 size: 16 residues. The CDR3 DNA is TGTGCCAGCAGCATTCGACTAGCGGGGGTCACAGATACGCAGTATTTT. This translates into CASSIRLAGVTDTQYF.

V and J are TRBV20-1 and TRBJ2-3; D not resolved. Germline V gene data show CDR1 as DFQATT and CDR2 as SNEGSKA (reference sequence). The CDR3 runs 11 residues. Deletions cut 1 base from V and 6 bases from J, with 5 bases between. CDR3 nucleotide sequence: TGCAGTGCTAGAGTTCTCGATACGCAGTATTTT. As protein: CSARVLDTQYF.

This clone was counted a few times. This chain connects TRBV6-1 to TRBJ1-6; 9 nucleotides match TRBD1. The CDR3 is 15 amino acids. V lost 6 bases and J lost 9; bases outside the gene matches: 9. Germline-derived CDR1 and CDR2 are MNHNS and SASEGT. The CDR3 bases are TGTGCCAGCAGGGGACAGGGCTTCTCGTCTTCACCCCTCCACTTT. It yields the protein CASRGQGFSSSPLHF.

The chain links TRBV30 to TRBJ2-5; the D gene is possibly TRBD2 (5 bases). Per germline, CDR1 GTSNPN and CDR2 SVGIG (reference sequence). The CDR3 totals 17 residues. V dropped 4 bases and J dropped 4 bases, with 25 bases sitting between them. The DNA of the CDR3 is TGTGCCTGGATGCGTTCGGTCCCACTAGTAGTCGGAGAGACCCAGTACTTC. This sequence encodes CAWMRSVPLVVGETQYF.